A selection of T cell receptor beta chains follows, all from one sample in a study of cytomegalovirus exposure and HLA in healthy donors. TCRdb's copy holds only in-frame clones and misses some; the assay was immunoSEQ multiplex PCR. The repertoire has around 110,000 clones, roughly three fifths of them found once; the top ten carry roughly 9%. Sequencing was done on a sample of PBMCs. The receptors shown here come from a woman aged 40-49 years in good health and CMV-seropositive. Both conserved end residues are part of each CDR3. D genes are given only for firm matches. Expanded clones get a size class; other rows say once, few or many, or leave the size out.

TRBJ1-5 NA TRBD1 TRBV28 CAGAGGLSNQPQHF TGTGCCGGCGCAGGGGGGCTAAGCAATCAGCCCCAGCATTTT
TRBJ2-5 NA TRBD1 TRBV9 CASSVGIPDGTVLETQYF TGTGCCAGCAGCGTAGGGATTCCGGACGGGACAGTGTTAGAGACCCAGTACTTC
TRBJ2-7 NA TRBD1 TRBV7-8 CASSSTTGGINEQYF TGTGCCAGCAGCTCAACGACAGGGGGCATCAACGAGCAGTACTTC
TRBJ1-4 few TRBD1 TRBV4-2 CASSQDPGQGVEKLFF TGTGCCAGCAGCCAAGATCCGGGACAGGGGGTTGAAAAACTGTTTTTT
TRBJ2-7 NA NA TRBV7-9 CASSEGTLSYEQYF TGTGCCAGCAGCGAGGGAACGCTTTCTTACGAGCAGTACTTC
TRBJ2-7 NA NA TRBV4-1 CASSQALGAYEQYF TGCGCCAGCAGCCAAGCTCTAGGGGCCTACGAGCAGTACTTC
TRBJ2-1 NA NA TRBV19 CASSMARYNEQFF TGTGCCAGTAGTATGGCTAGGTACAATGAGCAGTTCTTC
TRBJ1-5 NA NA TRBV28 CASSLFQGNQPQHF TGTGCCAGCAGTTTATTCCAGGGCAATCAGCCCCAGCATTTT
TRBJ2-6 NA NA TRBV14 CASSQGMAVGRGLTF TGTGCCAGCAGCCAAGGAATGGCGGTTGGACGGGGCCTGACTTTC
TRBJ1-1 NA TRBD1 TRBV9 CASSEGTGNEAFF TGTGCCAGCAGCGAGGGGACAGGAAATGAAGCTTTCTTT
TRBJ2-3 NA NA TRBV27 CASSLVKEGATDTQYF TGTGCCAGCAGTTTAGTCAAAGAGGGAGCCACAGATACGCAGTATTTT
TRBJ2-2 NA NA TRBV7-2 CASSLSRTGELFF TGTGCCAGCAGCTTAAGCAGGACCGGGGAGCTGTTTTTT
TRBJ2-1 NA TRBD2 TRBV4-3 CASSQDGLAGYNEQFF TGCGCCAGCAGCCAAGATGGGCTAGCGGGATACAATGAGCAGTTCTTC
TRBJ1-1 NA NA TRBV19 CASSIGTAEAFF TGTGCCAGTAGTATAGGGACAGCTGAAGCTTTCTTT
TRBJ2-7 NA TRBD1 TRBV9 CASSVTTGTEQYF TGTGCCAGCAGCGTTACGACAGGGACCGAGCAGTACTTC
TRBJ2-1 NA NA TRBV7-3 CASSPMTGLDRQFF TGTGCCAGCAGCCCAATGACAGGACTAGATAGGCAGTTCTTC
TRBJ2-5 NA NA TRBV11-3 CASSLGTEETQYF TGTGCCAGCAGCTTAGGGACAGAAGAGACCCAGTACTTC
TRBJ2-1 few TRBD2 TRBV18 CASSRGGSINNEQFF TGTGCCAGCTCACGAGGCGGGAGTATTAACAATGAGCAGTTCTTC
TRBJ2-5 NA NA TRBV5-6 CASSRSPGDQETQYF TGTGCCAGCAGCAGGTCTCCAGGGGACCAAGAGACCCAGTACTTC
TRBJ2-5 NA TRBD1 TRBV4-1 CASSRSRDRDMNF TGCGCCAGCAGCCGATCACGCGACAGGGATATGAACTTC
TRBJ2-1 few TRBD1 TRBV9 CASSVRQGQNEQFF TGTGCCAGCAGCGTAAGACAGGGGCAGAATGAGCAGTTCTTC
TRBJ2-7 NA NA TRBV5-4 CASSLAQGSSYEQYF TGTGCCAGCAGCTTGGCCCAGGGAAGCTCCTACGAGCAGTACTTC
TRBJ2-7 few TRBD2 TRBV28 CARWEWREQYEQYF TGTGCCAGGTGGGAGTGGCGGGAGCAGTACGAGCAGTACTTC
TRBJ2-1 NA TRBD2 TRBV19 CASSRTAGALNEQFF TGTGCCAGTAGTAGAACAGCGGGAGCGCTCAATGAGCAGTTCTTC
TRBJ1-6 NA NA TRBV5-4 CASSQKARTVRNSPLHF TGTGCCAGCAGCCAGAAGGCCCGGACAGTTCGGAATTCACCCCTCCACTTT
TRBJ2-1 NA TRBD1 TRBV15 CATSRDRESSYNEQFF TGTGCCACCAGCAGGGACAGGGAGAGCTCCTACAATGAGCAGTTCTTC
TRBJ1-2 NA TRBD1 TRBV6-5 CASSYSGTETNYGYTF TGTGCCAGCAGTTACAGTGGGACAGAAACTAACTATGGCTACACCTTC
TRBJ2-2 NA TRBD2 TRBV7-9 CASSLVGGRRYTGELFF TGTGCCAGCAGCTTAGTGGGCGGGAGGCGGTACACCGGGGAGCTGTTTTTT
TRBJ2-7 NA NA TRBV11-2 CASSLDGSGGLSYEQYF TGTGCCAGCAGCTTAGACGGGTCAGGTGGACTCTCCTACGAGCAGTACTTC
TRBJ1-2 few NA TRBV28 CASRTTPGGRENTF TGTGCCAGCAGGACTACCCCGGGGGGCCGGGAGAACACCTTC
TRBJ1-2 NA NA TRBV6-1 CASRVEDGANYGYTF TGTGCCAGCAGGGTAGAAGACGGAGCGAACTATGGCTACACCTTC
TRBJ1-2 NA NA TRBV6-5 CASRNGGNYGYTF TGTGCCAGCAGAAACGGGGGGAACTATGGCTACACCTTC
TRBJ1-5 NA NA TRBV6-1 CASSEDRNQPQHF TGTGCCAGCAGTGAAGACAGAAATCAGCCCCAGCATTTT